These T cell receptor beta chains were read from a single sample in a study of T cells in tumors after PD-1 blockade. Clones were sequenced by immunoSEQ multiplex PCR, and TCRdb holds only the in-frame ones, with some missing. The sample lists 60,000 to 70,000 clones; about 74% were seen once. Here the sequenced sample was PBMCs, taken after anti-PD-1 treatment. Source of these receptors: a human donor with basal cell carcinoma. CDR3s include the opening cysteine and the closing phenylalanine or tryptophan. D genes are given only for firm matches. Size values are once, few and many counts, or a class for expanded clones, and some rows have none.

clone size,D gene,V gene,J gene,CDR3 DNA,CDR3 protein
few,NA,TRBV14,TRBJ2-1,TGTGCCAGCAGCCCTAGGACCCGCTCCTACAATGAGCAGTTCTTC,CASSPRTRSYNEQFF
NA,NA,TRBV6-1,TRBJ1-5,TGTGCCAGCAGTGAAAAGGGGAGTCAGCCCCAGCATTTT,CASSEKGSQPQHF
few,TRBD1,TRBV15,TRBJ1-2,TGTGCCACCAGCGACGACAGGGGGTCTACCTATGGCTACACCTTC,CATSDDRGSTYGYTF
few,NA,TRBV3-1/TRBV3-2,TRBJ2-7,TGTGCCAGCAGCCATGGGGTCTACGAGCAGTACTTC,CASSHGVYEQYF
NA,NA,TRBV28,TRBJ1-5,TGTGCCAGCAGTTTAGGGGGAGCCTTTAGCAATCAGCCCCAGCATTTT,CASSLGGAFSNQPQHF
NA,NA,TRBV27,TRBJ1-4,TGTGCCAGCAGTCCGGGACTCCTCCGTGAAAAACTGTTTTTT,CASSPGLLREKLFF
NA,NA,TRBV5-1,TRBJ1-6,TGCGCCAGCAGGGTTATCCCCCTTCTCAATTCACCCCTCCACTTT,CASRVIPLLNSPLHF
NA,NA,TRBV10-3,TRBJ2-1,TGTGCCTCGACACTGGGGTCCTACAATGAGCAGTTCTTC,CASTLGSYNEQFF
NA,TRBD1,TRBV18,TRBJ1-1,TGTGCCAGCTCGCCTAACAGGGGGAACACTGAAGCTTTCTTT,CASSPNRGNTEAFF
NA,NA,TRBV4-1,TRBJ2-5,TGCGCCAGCAGCCAGGACGGGACAAGAGCCCAAGAGACCCAGTACTTC,CASSQDGTRAQETQYF
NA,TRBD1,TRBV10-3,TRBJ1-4,TGTGCCATTCGTGACAGGGTAAACGAAAAACTGTTTTTT,CAIRDRVNEKLFF
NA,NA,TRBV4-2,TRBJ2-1,TGTGCCAGCAGCCAAGATTTGGGCCTTGGGGTGAATGAGCAGTTCTTC,CASSQDLGLGVNEQFF
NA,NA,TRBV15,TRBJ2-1,TGTGCCACCAGCAGAGAAAGGTTAGAGGAGCAGTTCTTC,CATSRERLEEQFF
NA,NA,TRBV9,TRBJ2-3,TGTGCCAGCAGTGTGGCGACAGATACGCAGTATTTT,CASSVATDTQYF
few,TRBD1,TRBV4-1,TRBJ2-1,TGCGCCAGCACCCTTTCCCCGGGACAGGGGGCTGTTGAGCAGTTCTTC,CASTLSPGQGAVEQFF
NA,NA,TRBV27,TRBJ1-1,TGTGCCAGCAGTTTATTTGGGGTTAACACTGAAGCTTTCTTT,CASSLFGVNTEAFF
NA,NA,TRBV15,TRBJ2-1,TGTGCCACCAGCGGAAAACAGGCGGGATCCTACAATGAGCAGTTCTTC,CATSGKQAGSYNEQFF
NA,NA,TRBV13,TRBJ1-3,TGTGCCAGCAGCTTAAGGACCACTGGAAACACCATATATTTT,CASSLRTTGNTIYF
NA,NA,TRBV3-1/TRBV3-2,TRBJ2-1,TGTGCCAGCAGCCAGGGGATCGAGGAGTTCTTC,CASSQGIEEFF
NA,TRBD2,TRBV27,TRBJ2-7,TGTGCCAGCAGTCCGTGGGGACTAGCGGGGCTCAGGGAGTACTTC,CASSPWGLAGLREYF
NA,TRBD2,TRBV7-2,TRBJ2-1,TGTGCCAGCAGCTTAGTGGCGGGGGTCCATGAGCAGTTCTTC,CASSLVAGVHEQFF
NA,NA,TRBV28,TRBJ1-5,TGTGCCAGCAGACTACCGGGGGATCAGCCCCAGCATTTT,CASRLPGDQPQHF
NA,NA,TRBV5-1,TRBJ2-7,TGCGCCAGCAGCCAACCAGCCGGGGGCGCCAGCTCCTACGAGCAGTACTTC,CASSQPAGGASSYEQYF
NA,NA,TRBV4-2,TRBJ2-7,TGTGCCAGCAGCCAAGAGGTCAGGGGCTTTTACGAGCAGTACTTC,CASSQEVRGFYEQYF
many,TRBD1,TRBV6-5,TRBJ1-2,TGTGCCAGCAGTTACTCCCGGACAGGGGGCGGCTATGGCTACACCTTC,CASSYSRTGGGYGYTF
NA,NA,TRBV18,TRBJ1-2,TGTGCCAGCTCACCGGCTGTGGAGGATGGCTACACCTTC,CASSPAVEDGYTF
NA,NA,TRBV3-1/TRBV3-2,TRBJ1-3,TGTGCCAGCAGCCAAGGCCCAGGCTTCCTCTCTGGAAACACCATATATTTT,CASSQGPGFLSGNTIYF
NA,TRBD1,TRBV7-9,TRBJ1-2,TGTGCCAGCAGCTTTCTACCGACAGGGCGCGCGGTCTATGGCTACACCTTC,CASSFLPTGRAVYGYTF
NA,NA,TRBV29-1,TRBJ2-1,TGCAGCGTTGTAGAGGGTAATGAGCAGTTCTTC,CSVVEGNEQFF
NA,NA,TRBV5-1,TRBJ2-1,TGCGCCAGCAACTTGGACCGACCGGGCAATGAGCAGTTCTTC,CASNLDRPGNEQFF
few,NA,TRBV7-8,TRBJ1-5,TGTGCCAGCAGCTTAGATGGAAAAAGCAATCAGCCCCAGCATTTT,CASSLDGKSNQPQHF
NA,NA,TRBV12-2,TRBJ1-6,TGTGCAAGTCGCTTAGGAAATTCACCCCTCCACTTT,CASRLGNSPLHF
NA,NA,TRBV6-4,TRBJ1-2,TGTGCCAGCAGTGACTCAACCCAGGGGCAAGCAGGCACCCCAGACTATGGCTACACCTTC,CASSDSTQGQAGTPDYGYTF
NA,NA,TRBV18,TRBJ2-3,TGTGCCAGCTCACACAGCACAGATACGCAGTATTTT,CASSHSTDTQYF
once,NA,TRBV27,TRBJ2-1,TGTGCCAGCAGTTTAGGAGGGGGTCAGAGCTCCTACAATGAGCAGTTCTTC,CASSLGGGQSSYNEQFF
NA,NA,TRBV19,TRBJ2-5,TGTGCCAGTAGTATAGGGCCCACCCAAGAGACCCAGTACTTC,CASSIGPTQETQYF
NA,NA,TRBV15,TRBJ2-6,TGTGCCACCAGCGCAACAGCGAACTCTGGGGCCAACGTCCTGACTTTC,CATSATANSGANVLTF
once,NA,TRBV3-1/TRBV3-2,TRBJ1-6,TGTGCCAGCAGCCAAGGCGGCAGGGGTTCACCCCTCCACTTT,CASSQGGRGSPLHF
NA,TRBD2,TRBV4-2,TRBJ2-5,TGTGCCAGCAGCCAAGACTGGACTAGCGGGGGGCGGGAGACCCAGTACTTC,CASSQDWTSGGRETQYF
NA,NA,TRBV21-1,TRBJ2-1,TGTGCCAGCAGCAACGGGGGGCACAATGAGCAGTTCTTC,CASSNGGHNEQFF
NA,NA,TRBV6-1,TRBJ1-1,TGTGCCAGCAGTGAAGACGTCTATGCGGCTTTCTTT,CASSEDVYAAFF
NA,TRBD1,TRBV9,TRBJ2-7,TGTGCCAGGCTACTGACCGGGACAGGGACCTACGAGCAGTACTTC,CARLLTGTGTYEQYF
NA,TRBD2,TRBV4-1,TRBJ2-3,TGCGCCAGCAGCCAAGACCTAGCGGGGGGGCCGACAGATACGCAGTATTTT,CASSQDLAGGPTDTQYF
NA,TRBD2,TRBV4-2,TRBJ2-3,TGTGCCAGCAGCCAACAGTTAGCGGGGGGAAATATTAACACAGATACGCAGTATTTT,CASSQQLAGGNINTDTQYF
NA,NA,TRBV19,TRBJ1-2,TGTGCCAGTAGTCCCGGGGAGGGCTATGGCTACACCTTC,CASSPGEGYGYTF